This T cell receptor (beta chain) is drawn from a study of cytomegalovirus exposure and HLA in healthy donors. Deletions cut 7 bases from V and 0 bases from J, with 16 bases between. Germline lookup yields CDR1 MNHEY and CDR2 SMNVEV (reference sequence). CDR3 length equals 16 residues. The PCR made use of 60 Vbeta and 13 Jbeta primers. Sequencing was performed with immunoSEQ multiplex PCR; in TCRdb, only in-frame clones are kept and a portion is missing. Of fewer than 250,000 clones in the sample, around 85% were seen once. The V call is TRBV27, the J call TRBJ2-1, with D possibly TRBD2 on 5 matching bases. This TCR came from a girl aged 2 to 9 in good health and CMV-seronegative. The sample comprised PBMCs. CDR3 protein: CASTRRPGSSYNEQFF. In DNA, the CDR3 is TGTGCCAGCACCAGAAGACCGGGGAGCTCCTACAATGAGCAGTTCTTC.